Following are 19 T cell receptor beta chains from one sample sequenced in a study of blood T cells in healthy people across ages. Next came a second PCR, run for about 6 to 12 cycles, which used a sample-barcoded 5' primer along with a J-beta primer mix. TCRdb processed the 5' RACE reads anew with MiXCR; each CDR3 protein has one entry. Of approximately 850,000 distinct CDR3 sequences in the sample, approximately 48% were seen once. The source material was blood. The receptors were sampled from a man between 60 and 75 years old in good health.

The chain combines TRBV29-1 with TRBJ2-3; TRBD2 matches at 7 bases. This CDR3 region has 14 residues. The V gene's germline CDR1 is SQVTM and CDR2 ANQGSEA. The ends lost 7 bases at V and 0 bases at J; junction bases unmatched: 7. The CDR3 loop is CSGRDYASTDTQYF. In DNA, the CDR3 is TGCAGCGGGAGGGACTACGCTAGCACAGATACGCAGTATTTT.

The chain is built from TRBV7-3 and TRBJ1-5; weak D call: TRBD1 (6 bases). Trimming took 5 bases from V and 6 from J, leaving 11 bases between them. This CDR3 comprises 13 residues. Looked up from germline, CDR1 is SGHTA and CDR2 is FQGTGA. This chain's CDR3 is CASSEYRVQPQHF. In DNA form, the CDR3 reads TGTGCCAGCAGCGAATACAGGGTTCAGCCCCAGCATTTT.

This clonotype was detected a few times. The chain carries TRBV7-2 and TRBJ1-6; D unclear. The V end lost 5 bases, the J end lost 5 bases, and 10 bases lay between the germline ends. CDR3 length: 14 residues. Per the germline V gene, CDR1 is SGHTA and CDR2 is FQGNSA. This CDR3 is CASSDPLNNSPLHF. DNA of the CDR3: TGTGCCAGCAGCGACCCGCTGAATAATTCACCCCTCCACTTT.

The genes are TRBV6-6 and TRBJ1-6; D uncertain. The germline CDR1 and CDR2 sequences are MNHNY and SVGAGI (reference sequence). CDR3 length equals 12 residues. The V end was cut by 7 bases, the J end by 4 bases, with 5 bases between. The CDR3 region is CASTDYNSPLHF. DNA for the CDR3: TGTGCCAGCACCGATTATAATTCACCCCTCCACTTT.

The V gene is TRBV29-1, the J gene TRBJ2-1; 8 bases fit TRBD1. From germline, CDR1 is SQVTM and CDR2 ANQGSEA. This CDR3 contains 14 residues. V trimming: 1 base; J trimming: 8 bases; junction bases outside the gene matches: 7. The CDR3 loop reads CSVEGQGAMDEQFF. DNA for the CDR3: TGCAGCGTTGAAGGTCAGGGGGCTATGGATGAGCAGTTCTTC.

In the case of this clonotype: Here the CDR3 omits its conserved ending phenylalanine or tryptophan, so a read error is the likely source. The gene calls are TRBV12-3 or TRBV12-4 and TRBJ2-3; D is undetermined. The V end lost 2 bases, the J end lost 2 bases, and 14 bases lay between the germline ends. The CDR3 is 16 residues long. The CDR3 here is CASSLWAERATDTQYL. The CDR3 nucleotides read TGTGCCAGCAGTTTATGGGCTGAGAGAGCCACAGATACGCAGTATCTT.

This clonotype showed up many times. The chain joins TRBV28 to TRBJ2-7, with 10 bases that match TRBD1. V gave up 5 bases and J gave up 5 bases; unmatched junction bases: 6. The length of the CDR3 is 14 residues. Germline-derived CDR1 and CDR2 are MDHEN and SYDVKM. For the CDR3, the DNA is TGTGCCAGCAGTCCCCGGGACAGGGGCGACGAGCAGTACTTC. This codes for CASSPRDRGDEQYF.

In its sample, this clonotype was seen a few times. V is TRBV6-1 and J is TRBJ1-2; D is ambiguous. CDR3 length equals 13 residues. Trimming took 8 bases from V and 8 from J, leaving 18 bases between them. Germline V CDR1 and CDR2: MNHNS, SASEGT. The CDR3 bases are TGTGCCAGCTGTTATGGGGAGTTGGACGGCTACACCTTC. It specifies CASCYGELDGYTF.

V and J are TRBV3-1 and TRBJ2-3, with 8 bases lining up with TRBD1. This CDR3 has 19 residues. Unmatched junction bases numbered 14, after V lost 1 base and J lost 2 bases. Germline V lookup: CDR1 LGHDT, CDR2 YNNKEL (reference sequence). The CDR3 loop is CASSQGTVIGTGFTDTQYF. CDR3 bases: TGTGCCAGCAGCCAAGGGACTGTAATCGGGACAGGATTCACAGATACGCAGTATTTT.

V gene TRBV12-3 or TRBV12-4 combines with J gene TRBJ2-3; no reliable D call. The CDR3 covers 12 residues. V gave up 8 bases and J gave up 4 bases, with 10 bases separating them. CDR3 bases: TGTGCCAGCCGATCAGTCGCAGATACGCAGTATTTT. It is translated as CASRSVADTQYF.

This clonotype was recorded once. The rearrangement uses TRBV24-1 and TRBJ2-1; 8 bases are a match to TRBD1. The CDR3 spans 15 residues. Trimming removed 3 bases from V and 5 bases from J; junction bases left unmatched: 5. The V gene's germline CDR1 is KGHDR and CDR2 SFDVKD. CDR3 bases: TGTGCCACCAGTGATGGGGGACAGGACAACAATGAGCAGTTCTTC. The encoded protein is CATSDGGQDNNEQFF.

The chain joins TRBV4-1 to TRBJ2-7; 7 bases agree with TRBD2. CDR1 MGHRA and CDR2 YSYEKL come from the germline V gene. This CDR3 is 16 amino acids long. V shed 0 bases, J shed 2 bases, and the junction held 7 bases outside the gene matches. As DNA, the CDR3 is TGCGCCAGCAGCCAAGAGGGGGGGTACGTCGCCTACGAGCAGTACTTC. Translation gives CASSQEGGYVAYEQYF.

The gene calls are TRBV28 and TRBJ2-5; TRBD1 agrees at 9 bases. The DNA end is a closer match to TRBJ2-7, so the J assignment may be wrong. Germline V gives CDR1 MDHEN, CDR2 SYDVKM. The CDR3 length is 15 residues. CDR3 region: CASSLGGTGMDEQYF. CDR3 nucleotides: TGTGCCAGCAGTTTGGGGGGGACAGGGATGGACGAGCAGTACTTC.

The chain uses TRBV7-9 and TRBJ2-5; perhaps TRBD1 as D (6 bases). The end of the DNA aligns better with TRBJ2-7, so the J call may be wrong. Germline-derived CDR1 and CDR2 are SEHNR and FQNEAQ (reference sequence). The CDR3 sequence is 14 residues long. CDR3 sequence: CASSPGQWIYEQYF. CDR3 DNA sequence: TGTGCCAGCAGCCCTGGACAGTGGATTTACGAGCAGTACTTC.

This chain uses TRBV28 with TRBJ2-3, with D possibly being TRBD1 (6 bases). There are 15 residues in the CDR3. V lost 2 bases to trimming and J lost 1 base, with 10 bases between them. Germline-derived CDR1 and CDR2 are MDHEN and SYDVKM. The CDR3 is CASSLPRTGTDTQYF. Here the CDR3 DNA reads TGTGCCAGCAGTTTACCGAGGACAGGCACAGATACGCAGTATTTT.

This clonotype has a handful of counts. The chain couples TRBV29-1 to TRBJ2-4; a weak D match, TRBD2 (5 bases). The CDR3 has 12 amino acids. V gave up 4 bases and J gave up 13 bases, with 17 bases separating them. Germline CDR1 is SQVTM and CDR2 is ANQGSEA. CDR3 DNA: TGCAGCGTTGGCAACGGCGGGTGGGAGCAGTACTTC. This encodes CSVGNGGWEQYF.

In the case of this clonotype: This clone may be a read error of a much larger clone one base away. The CDR3 is CAGSARTGGNEQYF. The CDR3 nucleotides read TGTGCCGGCAGTGCCCGGACAGGGGGCAATGAGCAGTACTTC. The gene calls are TRBV25-1 and TRBJ2-5; TRBD1 matches 11 bases. The germline CDR1 and CDR2 sequences are MGHDK and SYGVNS. The CDR3 consists of 14 residues.

The chain recombines TRBV7-6 with TRBJ2-1, with 10 bases that match TRBD2. This CDR3 has 16 residues. Germline-derived CDR1 and CDR2 are SGHVS and FNYEAQ. V dropped 1 base and J dropped 8; count of bases not matched to a gene: 8. The CDR3 loop reads CASSLVVSGGAHEQFF. DNA of the CDR3: TGTGCCAGCAGCTTAGTCGTGAGCGGGGGGGCCCATGAGCAGTTCTTC.

This clonotype has only a few counts. This chain connects TRBV7-2 to TRBJ1-5; the D is unclear. The V gene's germline CDR1 is SGHTA and CDR2 FQGNSA. V was cut by 1 base and J by 3 bases, with 4 bases left in between. The CDR3 length is 13 residues. Here the CDR3 DNA reads TGTGCCAGCAGCTTAGGGTACAATCAGCCCCAGCATTTT. It translates to CASSLGYNQPQHF.